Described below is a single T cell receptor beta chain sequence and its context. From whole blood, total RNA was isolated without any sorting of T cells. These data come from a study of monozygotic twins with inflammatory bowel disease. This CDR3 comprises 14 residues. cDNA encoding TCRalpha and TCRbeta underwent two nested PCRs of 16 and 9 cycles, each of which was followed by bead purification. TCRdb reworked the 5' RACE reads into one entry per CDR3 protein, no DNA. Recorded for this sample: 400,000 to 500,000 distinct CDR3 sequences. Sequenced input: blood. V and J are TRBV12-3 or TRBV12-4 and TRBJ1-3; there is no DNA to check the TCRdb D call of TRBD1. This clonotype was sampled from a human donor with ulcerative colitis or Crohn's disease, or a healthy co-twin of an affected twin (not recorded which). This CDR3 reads CASRQGLWGNTIYF.